Below are 7 T cell receptor beta chains sequenced from a single sample in a study of CD8 T cells in ankylosing spondylitis. MiXCR was run by TCRdb on the 5' RACE reads, yielding one entry per CDR3 protein. This table has some 300,000 distinct CDR3 sequences, 20% appearing once. What was sequenced was blood, either unsorted or a sorted T cell fraction (not recorded which). All receptors derive from a female donor with ankylosing spondylitis or in good health (not recorded which).

About this clonotype itself: One end of the junction fails to match germline, which may point to a read error. The chain combines TRBV7-7 with TRBJ2-1; D is perhaps TRBD1 or TRBD2 (5 bases each). The CDR3 loop spans 15 amino acids. Germline V lookup: CDR1 SSHAT, CDR2 FNYEAQ (reference sequence). This CDR3 reads CASSLAGPGHNEQFF. CDR3 sequence (DNA): TGTGCCAGCAGCCTAGCCGGACCAGGGCACAATGAGCAGTTCTTC.

Only a few counts were recorded for this clonotype. V and J are TRBV7-2 and TRBJ2-2; 9 nucleotides align to TRBD2. Germline CDR1 reads SGHTA; CDR2 reads FQGNSA. V lost 4 bases to trimming and J lost 1 base; unmatched junction nucleotides: 7. This CDR3 region has 17 residues. The CDR3 DNA sequence: TGTGCCAGCAGCTCTCCGATAGCGGGAGTGAACACCGGGGAGCTGTTTTTT. Translated: CASSSPIAGVNTGELFF. The variable domain in full, completed from reference TRBV7-2 and TRBJ2-2, reads GAGVSQSPSNKVTEKGKDVELRCDPISGHTALYWYRQSLGQGLEFLIYFQGNSAPDKSGLPSDRFSAERTGGSVSTLTIQRTQQEDSAVYLCASSSPIAGVNTGELFFGEGSRLTVL.

This clonotype was picked up many times. The chain carries TRBV12-3 or TRBV12-4 and TRBJ2-7; a weak D match, TRBD2 (6 bases). The CDR3 has 14 amino acids. V gave up 1 base and J gave up 4 bases, with 11 bases separating them. CDR3 bases: TGTGCCAGCAGTTTAGGCGGGACCACATACGAGCAGTACTTC. Translation gives CASSLGGTTYEQYF.

In its sample, this clonotype was seen many times. The gene calls are TRBV29-1 and TRBJ2-5; D is perhaps TRBD1 (7 bases). CDR3 size: 11 residues. Germline CDR1 SQVTM, CDR2 ANQGSEA. V lost 4 bases and J 7 bases, leaving 10 bases between the germline ends. The CDR3, as DNA: TGCAGCGTTGGGCAGGGGGGGACCCAGTACTTC. Amino acids: CSVGQGGTQYF.

This chain uses TRBV12-2 with TRBJ2-7. TRBV12-2 is labeled a pseudogene. This CDR3 contains 17 residues. The CDR3 DNA sequence: TGTGCAAGTCGCTTAAAATGGGTGGTCGGGGGACTCTACGAGCAGTACTTC. Protein product: CASRLKWVVGGLYEQYF.

This chain links TRBV7-8 with TRBJ2-5; D perhaps matches TRBD2 (6 bases). This CDR3 comprises 14 residues. From germline, CDR1 is SGHVS and CDR2 FQNEAQ. V was trimmed by 1 base and J by 1 base, leaving 7 bases between them. In nucleotides, the CDR3 is TGTGCCAGCAGCTTAGGGGACTTCCAAGAGACCCAGTACTTC. Its translation: CASSLGDFQETQYF.

This clonotype was recorded a few times. CDR3 sequence reads: CASSRPGGGYTF. CDR3 DNA: TGTGCCAGCAGTCGACCCGGAGGAGGCTACACCTTC. The rearrangement links TRBV6-5 to TRBJ1-2; D unresolved. Germline lookup yields CDR1 MNHEY and CDR2 SVGAGI. Trimming pared 5 bases from V and 8 bases from J, leaving 12 bases between. This CDR3 has 12 residues.